This entry lists 28 T cell receptor beta chains sequenced from one sample in a study of T cell responses to AZD1222 COVID-19 vaccine. The assay was immunoSEQ multiplex PCR, and TCRdb's table has in-frame clones only and misses some. The sample has approximately 99,000 clones; over 85% are singletons. The source material was peripheral blood, sampled on day 0 of MenACWY control vaccination. Receptor source: an adult in good health.

This clone was seen a single time. This chain uses TRBV5-1 with TRBJ2-7, with 8 positions matching TRBD1. Germline V lookup: CDR1 SGHRS, CDR2 YFSETQ. The V and J ends lost 2 bases and 4 bases, in that order; junction bases with no gene match: 5. The CDR3 length is 14 residues. The DNA of the CDR3 is TGCGCCAGCAGCTTAGGACAGGGACCATACGAGCAGTACTTC. Amino acids: CASSLGQGPYEQYF.

The chain joins TRBV5-8 to TRBJ2-5, with TRBD2 identical over 9 bases. This CDR3 comprises 16 residues. Germline V CDR1 and CDR2: SGHTS, YDEGEE. Trimming removed 1 base from V and 5 bases from J; junction bases left unmatched: 9. CDR3 in DNA: TGTGCCAGCAGCTTGTACTTAGCGGGGGCGCGGGAGACCCAGTACTTC. This translates into CASSLYLAGARETQYF.

The CDR3 reads CASSQQGTEQFF. The CDR3 coding sequence is TGTGCCAGCAGCCAACAAGGAACGGAGCAGTTCTTC. V and J are TRBV4-2 and TRBJ2-1; D gene ambiguous. CDR3 size: 12 residues. CDR1 is LGHNA and CDR2 is YNFKEQ in the germline V gene. Between the trimmed V and J ends, which lost 2 bases and 10 bases, there was a span of 9 bases.

The gene calls are TRBV5-3 and TRBJ2-7, with D hard to call. TRBV5-3 is an ORF for which the function is uncertain. The CDR3 runs 11 residues. V was clipped by 5 bases and J by 6 bases, with 9 bases between them. CDR3 DNA sequence: TGTGCCAGAAGATCCACGGGCGAGCAGTACTTC. Its translation is CARRSTGEQYF.

This clone was seen a handful of times. The chain carries TRBV7-8 and TRBJ2-7; TRBD1 agrees at 7 bases. The J segment lost 3 bases and the V segment lost 5 bases, leaving 10 bases of the junction unmatched. The CDR3 is 15 amino acids. Germline V gives CDR1 SGHVS, CDR2 FQNEAQ. The CDR3 loop reads CASSARTGFGYEQYF. The CDR3 DNA follows: TGTGCCAGCAGCGCAAGGACAGGCTTCGGCTACGAGCAGTACTTC. Combining the CDR3 with reference TRBV7-8 and TRBJ2-7 gives the whole variable domain GAGVSQSPRYKVAKRGQDVALRCDPISGHVSLFWYQQALGQGPEFLTYFQNEAQLDKSGLPSDRFFAERPEGSVSTLKIQRTQQEDSAVYLCASSARTGFGYEQYFGPGTRLTVT.

V is TRBV4-1 and J is TRBJ1-5; a weak D match, TRBD1 (6 bases). V shed 1 base and J shed 6 bases, with 13 bases lying between them. The germline V gene has CDR1 MGHRA and CDR2 YSYEKL. CDR3 length: 15 amino acids. The CDR3 nucleotides read TGCGCCAGCAGCCAAGGGAAGGGGGTTGGTCAGCCCCAGCATTTT. It translates to CASSQGKGVGQPQHF.

V usage is TRBV2 and J usage is TRBJ2-3; D may correspond to TRBD1 or TRBD2 (5 bases each). Trimming left V 8 bases short and J 2 bases short, with 14 bases between. CDR1 is SNHLY and CDR2 is FYNNEI in the germline V gene. The CDR3 is made up of 14 amino acids. The CDR3 reads CASPRAGTTDTQYF. The CDR3 DNA follows: TGTGCCAGCCCACGGGCAGGGACCACAGATACGCAGTATTTT.

The chain combines TRBV19 with TRBJ1-5, with D hard to call. Germline V gene data show CDR1 as LNHDA and CDR2 as SQIVND (reference sequence). This CDR3 region has 13 residues. The V end lost 3 bases, the J end lost 5 bases, and 8 bases lay between the germline ends. The CDR3 region has the DNA TGTGCCAGTAGTATTCTCCCGGATCAGCCCCAGCATTTT. Translating it yields CASSILPDQPQHF. The entire variable domain, with the rest obtained from reference TRBV19 and TRBJ1-5, is as follows: DGGITQSPKYLFRKEGQNVTLSCEQNLNHDAMYWYRQDPGQGLRLIYYSQIVNDFQKGDIAEGYSVSREKKESFPLTVTSAQKNPTAFYLCASSILPDQPQHFGDGTRLSIL.

This clone has only one observation. The chain joins TRBV6-1 to TRBJ1-5; the D gene is possibly TRBD1 (5 bases). The CDR3 has 14 residues. CDR1 and CDR2 (germline): MNHNS, SASEGT. Trimming removed 2 bases from V and 2 bases from J, with 7 bases in between. CDR3 sequence reads: CASSEIRGNQPQHF. In DNA, the CDR3 is TGTGCCAGCAGTGAAATCAGGGGCAATCAGCCCCAGCATTTT.

The chain combines TRBV7-9 with TRBJ1-1; the D is unclear. With 5 bases removed from V and 5 bases from J, the gap between germline ends came to 15 bases. This CDR3 region has 14 residues. The germline V gene encodes CDR1 SEHNR and CDR2 FQNEAQ (reference sequence). The CDR3 sequence is CASSAPRTGTEAFF. Written as DNA, the CDR3 is TGTGCCAGCAGCGCGCCAAGAACCGGTACTGAAGCTTTCTTT.

The chain has TRBV6-6 and TRBJ1-5; perhaps TRBD1 as D (6 bases). The CDR3 runs to 15 residues. Germline loops: CDR1 MNHNY, CDR2 SVGAGI (reference sequence). Trimming shortened V by 8 bases and J by 2 bases, and 16 bases separated the two germline ends. CDR3 amino acids: CASLPRRQGNQPQHF. CDR3 bases: TGTGCCAGCCTTCCCCGTAGACAGGGCAATCAGCCCCAGCATTTT.

V and J are TRBV6-2 or TRBV6-3 and TRBJ2-3; TRBD2 might be the D (5 bases). This CDR3 comprises 13 residues. Germline assignment: CDR1 MNHEY and CDR2 SVGEGT. Trimming stripped 2 bases from V and 6 bases from J, with 9 bases between. CDR3: CASSYPPGDTQYF. CDR3 sequence (DNA): TGTGCCAGCAGTTACCCTCCGGGGGATACGCAGTATTTT.

This chain uses TRBV7-9 with TRBJ2-5; perhaps D is TRBD1 or TRBD2 (7 bases each). Germline CDR1 SEHNR, CDR2 FQNEAQ (reference sequence). Trimming took 5 bases from V and 5 from J, leaving 12 bases between them. The CDR3 length is 13 residues. DNA for the CDR3: TGTGCCAGCAGCCCCAGGGGGGGCGAGACCCAGTACTTC. Its translation is CASSPRGGETQYF. Full variable domain (outside the CDR3, taken from reference TRBV7-9 and TRBJ2-5): DTGVSQNPRHKITKRGQNVTFRCDPISEHNRLYWYRQTLGQGPEFLTYFQNEAQLEKSRLLSDRFSAERPKGSFSTLEIQRTEQGDSAMYLCASSPRGGETQYFGPGTRLLVL.

The genes are TRBV6-5 and TRBJ1-1; no definite D call. The CDR3 has 13 amino acids. The V and J ends lost 7 bases and 1 base respectively, with 10 bases between them. Per germline, CDR1 MNHEY and CDR2 SVGAGI. CDR3 bases: TGTGCCAGCAACAGTTACGAGAACACTGAAGCTTTCTTT. Translation: CASNSYENTEAFF.

V and J are TRBV6-2 or TRBV6-3 and TRBJ2-7; weak D call: TRBD1 (5 bases). CDR3 length: 15 amino acids. V lost 6 bases and J lost 1, with 16 bases in between. CDR1 MNHEY and CDR2 SVGEGT come from the germline V gene. CDR3: CASSDGWGSSYEQYF. The CDR3 bases are TGTGCCAGCAGCGACGGTTGGGGCTCATCCTACGAGCAGTACTTC.

V and J are TRBV25-1 and TRBJ2-3; the D is unclear. The germline V gene encodes CDR1 MGHDK and CDR2 SYGVNS. V lost 1 base and J 4 bases, leaving 12 bases between the germline ends. The CDR3 extends over 15 amino acids. CDR3 coding DNA: TGTGCCAGCAGTGAATCTAGTAGAGTATCAGATACGCAGTATTTT. Amino acids: CASSESSRVSDTQYF. The full variable domain, completed using reference TRBV25-1 and TRBJ2-3, is EADIYQTPRYLVIGTGKKITLECSQTMGHDKMYWYQQDPGMELHLIHYSYGVNSTEKGDLSSESTVSRIRTEHFPLTLESARPSHTSQYLCASSESSRVSDTQYFGPGTRLTVL.

The gene calls are TRBV7-3 and TRBJ2-3, with D maybe TRBD2 (5 bases). Germline values: CDR1 SGHTA, CDR2 FQGTGA. V gave up 4 bases and J gave up 1 base, with 15 bases separating them. The CDR3 sequence is 16 residues long. The CDR3 sequence is CASSSGSGFGTDTQYF. The DNA for the CDR3 is TGTGCCAGCAGCTCGGGATCGGGGTTTGGCACAGATACGCAGTATTTT. The full variable domain, with the rest looked up from reference TRBV7-3 and TRBJ2-3, is GAGVSQTPSNKVTEKGKYVELRCDPISGHTALYWYRQSLGQGPEFLIYFQGTGAADDSGLPNDRFFAVRPEGSVSTLKIQRTERGDSAVYLCASSSGSGFGTDTQYFGPGTRLTVL.

This sequence joins TRBV30 and TRBJ1-4; 9 bases match TRBD1. Germline lookup yields CDR1 GTSNPN and CDR2 SVGIG (reference sequence). The CDR3 extends over 15 amino acids. V was clipped by 3 bases and J by 6 bases; unmatched bases: 8. CDR3 protein: CAWSSRGQGYEKLFF. The CDR3 DNA reads as TGTGCCTGGAGCTCCCGGGGACAGGGATATGAAAAACTGTTTTTT.

DNA for the CDR3: TGTGCCAGCAGCTCCCGGGACACCCTCTACGAGCAGTACTTC. Translation: CASSSRDTLYEQYF. The V and J genes are TRBV7-2 and TRBJ2-7; D possibly corresponds to TRBD1 (6 bases). V gave up 4 bases and J gave up 3 bases, with 13 bases separating them. Germline V CDR1 and CDR2: SGHTA, FQGNSA. This CDR3 region has 14 residues.

The V call is TRBV5-1, the J call TRBJ2-7, with TRBD1 matching over 8 bases. The germline V gene has CDR1 SGHRS and CDR2 YFSETQ. Losses at the gene ends were 4 bases for V and 1 base for J; bases not matched to a gene: 4. The CDR3 runs 14 residues. CDR3 protein: CASSPDRASYEQYF. Written as DNA, the CDR3 is TGCGCCAGCAGCCCGGACAGGGCGTCCTACGAGCAGTACTTC.

This clone was seen many times. This sequence joins TRBV19 and TRBJ2-1; 9 bases map to TRBD2. Germline V gives CDR1 LNHDA, CDR2 SQIVND (reference sequence). CDR3 length equals 15 residues. Trimming cost V 6 bases and J 4 bases; bases outside gene matches: 7. In DNA, the CDR3 is TGTGCCAGTAGCACGACTAGCGGAGCTTACAATGAGCAGTTCTTC. This codes for CASSTTSGAYNEQFF.

V and J are TRBV9 and TRBJ2-3; D may match TRBD1 or TRBD2 (5 bases each). The germline gives CDR1 SGDLS, CDR2 YYNGEE. The CDR3 length is 16 residues. V lost 2 bases to trimming and J lost 1 base, with 14 bases between them. This chain's CDR3 is CASSVRGLGGTDTQYF. CDR3 DNA: TGTGCCAGCAGCGTTCGGGGCCTCGGCGGCACAGATACGCAGTATTTT.

The chain is built from TRBV10-1 and TRBJ1-6; D remains ambiguous. The V end lost 1 base, the J end lost 7 bases, and 5 bases lay between the germline ends. This CDR3 region has 13 residues. The V gene's germline CDR1 is WNHNN and CDR2 SYGVQD (reference sequence). The CDR3 bases are TGCGCCAGCAGTGAGTTGAAGAATTCACCCCTCCACTTT. This sequence encodes CASSELKNSPLHF.

The V call is TRBV4-3, the J call TRBJ1-1; maybe TRBD1 (6 bases). The CDR3 length is 15 residues. CDR1 LGHNA and CDR2 YSLEER come from the germline V gene. V was shortened by 2 bases and J by 6 bases, with 16 bases between the two germline ends. Here the CDR3 DNA reads TGCGCCAGCAGCCAAAATATAGGGGGGAGCGCTGAAGCTTTCTTT. Amino acids: CASSQNIGGSAEAFF.

The rearrangement uses TRBV5-4 and TRBJ1-4, with D uncertain. Germline V lookup: CDR1 SGHNT, CDR2 YYREEE (reference sequence). V lost 0 bases to trimming and J lost 0 bases, with 6 bases between them. This CDR3 region has 15 residues. CDR3 amino acids: CASSLGGTTNEKLFF. DNA for the CDR3: TGTGCCAGCAGCTTGGGTGGGACAACTAATGAAAAACTGTTTTTT. The full variable domain, its missing parts supplied by reference TRBV5-4 and TRBJ1-4, is ETGVTQSPTHLIKTRGQQVTLRCSSQSGHNTVSWYQQALGQGPQFIFQYYREEENGRGNFPPRFSGLQFPNYSSELNVNALELDDSALYLCASSLGGTTNEKLFFGSGTQLSVL.

This chain connects TRBV18 to TRBJ2-1; maybe TRBD2 (5 bases). The CDR3 has 15 residues. Germline-derived CDR1 and CDR2 are KGHSH and LQKENI. V gave up 1 base and J gave up 9 bases, with 16 bases separating them. CDR3 bases: TGTGCCAGCTCACCACGCCCCGGGGAGAGTTTTGAGCAGTTCTTC. Protein product: CASSPRPGESFEQFF.

This clone is medium-sized within its sample. The chain links TRBV4-1 to TRBJ1-3, with D maybe TRBD1 (6 bases). With 0 bases removed from V and 3 bases from J, the gap between germline ends came to 12 bases. This CDR3 is 16 amino acids long. The germline gives CDR1 MGHRA, CDR2 YSYEKL. CDR3 nucleotide sequence: TGCGCCAGCAGCCAAGAGGTCAGGGGATATGGAAACACCATATATTTT. Its protein product is CASSQEVRGYGNTIYF.

V is TRBV6-5 and J is TRBJ2-2, with D unresolved. Germline V gives CDR1 MNHEY, CDR2 SVGAGI. The CDR3 has 11 residues. The germline V and J ends were trimmed by 5 bases and 7 bases, with 5 bases remaining between them. CDR3 in amino acids: CASSTRGELFF. The CDR3 DNA reads as TGTGCCAGCAGTACGCGCGGGGAGCTGTTTTTT.